Below are 24 T cell receptor beta chains sequenced from a single sample in a study of blood T cell repertoires in COVID-19. Using immunoSEQ multiplex PCR, the repertoire was profiled, and TCRdb retains in-frame clones only, with some absent. This table has about 53,000 clones, 65% to 90% appearing once. Sequenced: peripheral blood. The origin of the receptors is a woman of 80 years or more with COVID-19, enrolled during active disease.

The chain couples TRBV2 to TRBJ1-5; 9 bases are a match to TRBD1. Germline V CDR1 and CDR2: SNHLY, FYNNEI. The CDR3 runs 14 residues. Unmatched junction bases numbered 2, after V lost 2 bases and J lost 6 bases. The CDR3 is CASSELGQGQPQHF. In DNA form, the CDR3 reads TGTGCCAGCAGTGAATTGGGACAGGGTCAGCCCCAGCATTTT.

The CDR3 DNA reads TGTGCCAGCAGTTACTCAGGCCGGGCCGGGGCCCAGCATTTT. Protein product: CASSYSGRAGAQHF. The chain links TRBV6-5 to TRBJ1-5; D is unresolved. The CDR3 is 14 residues long. Germline V gene data show CDR1 as MNHEY and CDR2 as SVGAGI. V was clipped by 0 bases and J by 11 bases, with 14 bases between them.

The chain carries TRBV5-1 and TRBJ2-5; tentative D call: TRBD2 (6 bases). Trimming cost V 4 bases and J 0 bases, with 13 bases left between them. CDR1 SGHRS and CDR2 YFSETQ come from the germline V gene. The CDR3 has 15 residues. CDR3 sequence reads: CASSPGTVYQETQYF. The CDR3 nucleotides read TGCGCCAGCAGCCCGGGGACTGTGTACCAAGAGACCCAGTACTTC.

V gene TRBV6-1 combines with J gene TRBJ1-1, with D unclear. Germline-derived CDR1 and CDR2 are MNHNS and SASEGT. The CDR3 runs to 14 residues. Between the trimmed V and J ends, which lost 2 bases and 4 bases, there was a span of 11 bases. The CDR3 loop reads CASSEMRLGTEAFF. The DNA for the CDR3 is TGTGCCAGCAGTGAAATGCGGTTAGGCACTGAAGCTTTCTTT.

The chain is built from TRBV6-2 or TRBV6-3 and TRBJ1-2; TRBD1 aligns across 8 bases. The V gene end was trimmed by 4 bases and the J gene end by 8 bases; junction bases not matched to a gene: 9. CDR1 and CDR2 from the germline V gene are MNHEY and SVGEGT. This CDR3 comprises 14 residues. CDR3 region: CASSSGQGRVGYTF. CDR3 coding DNA: TGTGCCAGCAGTTCAGGACAGGGAAGAGTGGGCTACACCTTC.

This clone occurred a few times. The chain couples TRBV18 to TRBJ2-7, with 8 bases aligning to TRBD1. With 4 bases clipped from V and 2 bases from J, the junction kept 7 bases outside the gene matches. There are 15 residues in the CDR3. Germline V gene sequence: CDR1 KGHSH, CDR2 LQKENI. CDR3 bases: TGTGCCAGCTCACTGGCCGGGACAGGAGCCTACGAGCAGTACTTC. Its translation: CASSLAGTGAYEQYF.

The rearrangement links TRBV24-1 to TRBJ2-3, with a weak D call TRBD1 (6 bases). Germline CDR1 and CDR2: KGHDR and SFDVKD. The V and J ends lost 5 bases and 3 bases respectively, with 11 bases between them. CDR3 length equals 14 residues. The CDR3 spells CATSGQGRTDTQYF. The CDR3 DNA reads as TGTGCCACCAGTGGGCAGGGGCGGACAGATACGCAGTATTTT.

This chain uses TRBV7-9 with TRBJ2-1; 12 bases are shared with TRBD2. V dropped 0 bases and J dropped 0; count of bases not matched to a gene: 6. Germline values: CDR1 SEHNR, CDR2 FQNEAQ (reference sequence). The CDR3 totals 19 residues. CDR3 nucleotide sequence: TGTGCCAGCAGCTTAGCTTTGGGACTAGCGGGTAGCTCCTACAATGAGCAGTTCTTC. Residues: CASSLALGLAGSSYNEQFF. Combining the CDR3 with reference TRBV7-9 and TRBJ2-1 gives the whole variable domain DTGVSQNPRHKITKRGQNVTFRCDPISEHNRLYWYRQTLGQGPEFLTYFQNEAQLEKSRLLSDRFSAERPKGSFSTLEIQRTEQGDSAMYLCASSLALGLAGSSYNEQFFGPGTRLTVL.

This chain links TRBV15 with TRBJ2-2; no definite D call. Germline V gene data show CDR1 as LNHNV and CDR2 as YYDKDF (reference sequence). V lost 0 bases, J lost 4 bases, and 12 bases lay in between. The CDR3 is 16 amino acids. CDR3: CATSRDSTLLTGELFF. CDR3 coding DNA: TGTGCCACCAGCAGAGATAGCACACTACTCACCGGGGAGCTGTTTTTT.

The rearrangement uses TRBV19 and TRBJ2-3; 7 positions match TRBD2. The trim removed 5 bases at V and 5 bases at J, leaving 13 bases unmatched. Germline CDR1 is LNHDA and CDR2 is SQIVND (reference sequence). There are 16 residues in the CDR3. CDR3 region: CASSLLRGGHRDTQYF. DNA of the CDR3: TGTGCCAGTAGTCTCCTTAGGGGAGGGCATAGAGATACGCAGTATTTT. Based on the CDR3 plus reference TRBV19 and TRBJ2-3, the full variable domain is DGGITQSPKYLFRKEGQNVTLSCEQNLNHDAMYWYRQDPGQGLRLIYYSQIVNDFQKGDIAEGYSVSREKKESFPLTVTSAQKNPTAFYLCASSLLRGGHRDTQYFGPGTRLTVL.

The gene calls are TRBV19 and TRBJ1-5, with D possibly TRBD1 on 6 matching bases. The CDR3 runs 16 residues. V was shortened by 5 bases and J by 4 bases, with 18 bases between the two germline ends. Germline assignment: CDR1 LNHDA and CDR2 SQIVND (reference sequence). The CDR3 DNA reads TGTGCCAGTAGTGATCAGGGGACGATAGGGAATCAGCCCCAGCATTTT. It specifies CASSDQGTIGNQPQHF. Filled out from reference TRBV19 and TRBJ1-5, the complete variable domain reads DGGITQSPKYLFRKEGQNVTLSCEQNLNHDAMYWYRQDPGQGLRLIYYSQIVNDFQKGDIAEGYSVSREKKESFPLTVTSAQKNPTAFYLCASSDQGTIGNQPQHFGDGTRLSIL.

This clone was counted a few times. The rearrangement joins TRBV5-1 to TRBJ2-7; TRBD2 matches 7 bases. Germline V gene sequence: CDR1 SGHRS, CDR2 YFSETQ. The CDR3 has 15 residues. J was trimmed by 4 bases and V by 4 bases; bases with no gene match: 11. CDR3 sequence (DNA): TGCGCCAGCAGCGGGGCCACGGGGGGTCCGTACGAGCAGTACTTC. Amino acid sequence: CASSGATGGPYEQYF.

This clone has a handful of counts. The chain recombines TRBV3-1 (or the pseudogene TRBV3-2) with TRBJ2-7; 7 bases align to TRBD1. V lost 4 bases, J lost 12 bases, and 9 bases stayed unmatched. The length of the CDR3 is 12 residues. Germline V lookup: CDR1 LGHDT, CDR2 YNNKEL (reference sequence). The DNA of the CDR3 is TGTGCCAGCAGCCCGCCCACAGGGGTTAGGTACTTC. This encodes CASSPPTGVRYF.

The rearrangement joins TRBV15 to TRBJ2-3, with unresolved D. This CDR3 has 15 amino acids. Germline CDR1 and CDR2: LNHNV and YYDKDF (reference sequence). Trimming stripped 5 bases from V and 0 bases from J, with 12 bases between. The CDR3 coding sequence is TGTGCCACCAGCCCGACTCCGAGGAGCACAGATACGCAGTATTTT. This translates into CATSPTPRSTDTQYF.

This clone was recorded a few times. This sequence joins TRBV5-4 and TRBJ2-1, with D tentatively TRBD1 (6 bases). Germline loops: CDR1 SGHNT, CDR2 YYREEE (reference sequence). The CDR3 runs to 13 residues. Trimming took off 5 bases at V and 5 bases at J, with 11 bases between the two ends. Here the CDR3 reads CASRGGPNNEQFF. CDR3 in DNA: TGTGCCAGCAGAGGGGGTCCCAACAATGAGCAGTTCTTC. Together with reference TRBV5-4 and TRBJ2-1, the CDR3 gives the full variable domain: ETGVTQSPTHLIKTRGQQVTLRCSSQSGHNTVSWYQQALGQGPQFIFQYYREEENGRGNFPPRFSGLQFPNYSSELNVNALELDDSALYLCASRGGPNNEQFFGPGTRLTVL.

This clone has only one observation. V usage is TRBV11-2 and J usage is TRBJ2-7; 7 bases map to TRBD1. This CDR3 has 14 amino acids. V gave up 5 bases and J gave up 4 bases; unmatched junction bases: 8. Germline CDR1 and CDR2: SGHAT and FQNNGV. The CDR3 sequence: CASSIGQARYEQYF. The CDR3 bases are TGTGCCAGCAGCATCGGACAGGCTCGGTACGAGCAGTACTTC.

This chain connects TRBV7-3 to TRBJ2-6; D might be TRBD2 (6 bases). Germline V gene sequence: CDR1 SGHTA, CDR2 FQGTGA. The V end lost 3 bases, the J end lost 2 bases, and 11 bases lay between the germline ends. The CDR3 contains 16 residues. CDR3 coding DNA: TGTGCCAGCAGCTTCCAAGGGACTCCTGGGGCCAACGTCCTGACTTTC. Its protein is CASSFQGTPGANVLTF.

This clone was counted between two and nine times. The chain has TRBV7-8 and TRBJ2-2; 12 bases agree with TRBD1. V lost 3 bases and J lost 8; bases outside the gene matches: 13. Germline V lookup: CDR1 SGHVS, CDR2 FQNEAQ. The CDR3 has 18 residues. CDR3 residues: CASSFYPGQGAGIGELFF. CDR3 nucleotides: TGTGCCAGCAGCTTCTACCCGGGACAGGGGGCCGGGATAGGGGAGCTGTTTTTT.

The V call is TRBV18, the J call TRBJ2-5, with 9 bases that match TRBD1. The length of the CDR3 is 14 residues. V trimming: 5 bases; J trimming: 1 base; junction bases outside the gene matches: 2. Germline V gives CDR1 KGHSH, CDR2 LQKENI. DNA for the CDR3: TGTGCCAGCTCATCGGGACAGGGCCAAGAGACCCAGTACTTC. Translation: CASSSGQGQETQYF. The complete variable domain, with remaining parts taken from reference TRBV18 and TRBJ2-5, reads NAGVMQNPRHLVRRRGQEARLRCSPMKGHSHVYWYRQLPEEGLKFMVYLQKENIIDESGMPKERFSAEFPKEGPSILRIQQVVRGDSAAYFCASSSGQGQETQYFGPGTRLLVL.

V usage is TRBV9 and J usage is TRBJ1-2, with 7 bases that match TRBD1. Unmatched junction bases numbered 6, after V lost 5 bases and J lost 11 bases. The CDR3 has 11 residues. Germline assignment: CDR1 SGDLS and CDR2 YYNGEE. The CDR3 nucleotides read TGTGCCAGCAGGGGACAGTCGTTATACACCTTC. Translating gives CASRGQSLYTF.

V and J are TRBV3-1 (or the pseudogene TRBV3-2) and TRBJ1-1; D is uncertain. The germline CDR1 and CDR2 sequences are LGHDT and YNNKEL (reference sequence). The ends were cut back, 4 bases at V and 0 bases at J, with 6 bases in the middle. The CDR3 totals 13 residues. As DNA, the CDR3 is TGTGCCAGCAGCCCCAGTCTGAACACTGAAGCTTTCTTT. It translates to CASSPSLNTEAFF.

The genes are TRBV18 and TRBJ1-1; D gene ambiguous. Germline-derived CDR1 and CDR2 are KGHSH and LQKENI. This CDR3 comprises 12 residues. V lost 3 bases and J 7 bases, leaving 9 bases between the germline ends. Written as DNA, the CDR3 is TGTGCCAGCTCACCGGTCAGAAATGAAGCTTTCTTT. The encoded protein is CASSPVRNEAFF.

Here the CDR3 DNA reads TGTGCCAGCAGCTTGGGGACAGGGGGAGGCAATCAGCCCCAGCATTTT. It translates to CASSLGTGGGNQPQHF. The J gene is TRBJ1-5, the V gene TRBV7-2, with TRBD1 matching over 11 bases. Losses at the gene ends were 3 bases for V and 2 bases for J; bases not matched to a gene: 3. The germline V gene encodes CDR1 SGHTA and CDR2 FQGNSA. The CDR3 totals 16 residues.

V is TRBV27 and J is TRBJ2-1; a possible D gene is TRBD1 (5 bases). The germline gives CDR1 MNHEY, CDR2 SMNVEV (reference sequence). V was cut by 0 bases and J by 0 bases, with 21 bases left in between. The CDR3 contains 20 residues. The CDR3, as DNA: TGTGCCAGCAGTTTATCAGGGGATGGCTACAGGTACTACTCCTACAATGAGCAGTTCTTC. Protein sequence: CASSLSGDGYRYYSYNEQFF.